This is a list of T cell receptor beta chains from one sample in a study of control samples from healthy donors and cancer patients. Clones were sequenced by immunoSEQ multiplex PCR, and TCRdb holds only the in-frame ones, with some missing. The sample contains tens of thousands of clones, more than 80% of which appear only once. Input material: blood. The receptors stem from a man between 50 and 59 years old in good health. Both conserved end residues are part of each CDR3. D genes are given only for firm matches. The size entry is marked missing in some rows and otherwise reads once, few, many or a size class.

CDR3 length: 12
D gene: .
V gene: TRBV7-6
J gene: TRBJ2-3
clone size: .
CDR3 protein: CASTEVWNTQYF
CDR3 DNA: TGTGCCAGCACTGAGGTATGGAATACGCAGTATTTT

CDR3 length: 16
D gene: TRBD1
V gene: TRBV14
J gene: TRBJ2-7
clone size: few
CDR3 protein: CASSQGWGQGGYEQYF
CDR3 DNA: TGTGCCAGCAGCCAGGGTTGGGGACAGGGTGGCTACGAGCAGTACTTC

CDR3 length: 13
D gene: .
V gene: TRBV30
J gene: TRBJ1-5
clone size: .
CDR3 protein: CAWSKGGTQPQHF
CDR3 DNA: TGTGCCTGGAGTAAAGGGGGGACTCAGCCCCAGCATTTT

CDR3 length: 16
D gene: TRBD2
V gene: TRBV24-1
J gene: TRBJ2-7
clone size: .
CDR3 protein: CATSTSGTSGRYEQYF
CDR3 DNA: TGTGCCACCAGCACCTCCGGGACTAGCGGGAGATACGAGCAGTACTTC

CDR3 length: 16
D gene: TRBD2
V gene: TRBV28
J gene: TRBJ2-1
clone size: .
CDR3 protein: CASSFLAGGPENEQFF
CDR3 DNA: TGTGCCAGCAGTTTCCTGGCGGGAGGGCCGGAGAATGAGCAGTTCTTC

CDR3 length: 14
D gene: .
V gene: TRBV5-1
J gene: TRBJ1-1
clone size: .
CDR3 protein: CASSFLPTNTEAFF
CDR3 DNA: TGCGCCAGCAGCTTCCTCCCCACGAACACTGAAGCTTTCTTT

CDR3 length: 15
D gene: TRBD2
V gene: TRBV6-5
J gene: TRBJ2-1
clone size: .
CDR3 protein: CASMVAGSSYNEQFF
CDR3 DNA: TGTGCCAGCATGGTAGCGGGGAGCTCCTACAATGAGCAGTTCTTC

CDR3 length: 14
D gene: .
V gene: TRBV11-2
J gene: TRBJ2-1
clone size: .
CDR3 protein: CASSFALAGNEQFF
CDR3 DNA: TGTGCCAGCAGCTTTGCGCTAGCAGGCAATGAGCAGTTCTTC

CDR3 length: 13
D gene: TRBD1
V gene: TRBV5-1
J gene: TRBJ1-2
clone size: .
CDR3 protein: CASSQTGNYGYTF
CDR3 DNA: TGCGCCAGCAGCCAGACAGGGAACTATGGCTACACCTTC

CDR3 length: 14
D gene: TRBD2
V gene: TRBV18
J gene: TRBJ2-1
clone size: .
CDR3 protein: CASSVRGSGDEQFF
CDR3 DNA: TGTGCCAGCTCAGTCCGGGGGAGCGGGGATGAGCAGTTCTTC

CDR3 length: 15
D gene: .
V gene: TRBV18
J gene: TRBJ1-6
clone size: .
CDR3 protein: CASSSDVSYNSPLHF
CDR3 DNA: TGTGCCAGCTCATCGGACGTCTCCTATAATTCACCCCTCCACTTT

CDR3 length: 17
D gene: TRBD1
V gene: TRBV10-3
J gene: TRBJ1-5
clone size: .
CDR3 protein: CAISDNAGTGGDQPQHF
CDR3 DNA: TGTGCCATCAGTGACAATGCCGGGACAGGGGGAGATCAGCCCCAGCATTTT

CDR3 length: 15
D gene: .
V gene: TRBV27
J gene: TRBJ1-1
clone size: .
CDR3 protein: CASSFSRQQNTEAFF
CDR3 DNA: TGTGCCAGCAGTTTTAGTAGGCAGCAGAACACTGAAGCTTTCTTT

CDR3 length: 12
D gene: .
V gene: TRBV6-5
J gene: TRBJ1-2
clone size: .
CDR3 protein: CASGRQGSGYTF
CDR3 DNA: TGTGCCAGCGGTCGGCAGGGGTCGGGCTACACCTTC

CDR3 length: 15
D gene: TRBD1
V gene: TRBV4-2
J gene: TRBJ2-3
clone size: .
CDR3 protein: CASSPRGRVPDTQYF
CDR3 DNA: TGTGCCAGCAGCCCCAGGGGGCGCGTTCCAGATACGCAGTATTTT

CDR3 length: 14
D gene: .
V gene: TRBV5-1
J gene: TRBJ1-4
clone size: .
CDR3 protein: CARASDKYNEKLFF
CDR3 DNA: TGCGCCAGGGCGTCTGACAAGTATAATGAAAAACTGTTTTTT

CDR3 length: 12
D gene: .
V gene: TRBV19
J gene: TRBJ1-5
clone size: once
CDR3 protein: CASSISNQPQHF
CDR3 DNA: TGTGCCAGTAGTATAAGCAATCAGCCCCAGCATTTT

CDR3 length: 16
D gene: TRBD1
V gene: TRBV7-2
J gene: TRBJ2-3
clone size: .
CDR3 protein: CASSDQLGTGGGTQYF
CDR3 DNA: TGTGCCAGCAGCGACCAGCTGGGGACAGGGGGAGGTACGCAGTATTTT

CDR3 length: 15
D gene: TRBD2
V gene: TRBV5-6
J gene: TRBJ2-1
clone size: .
CDR3 protein: CASSLIAGGVNEQFF
CDR3 DNA: TGTGCCAGCAGCTTGATAGCGGGAGGTGTGAATGAGCAGTTCTTC

CDR3 length: 13
D gene: .
V gene: TRBV19
J gene: TRBJ1-4
clone size: few
CDR3 protein: CASGDQGIEKLFF
CDR3 DNA: TGTGCCTCGGGAGACCAGGGGATTGAAAAACTGTTTTTT

CDR3 length: 14
D gene: .
V gene: TRBV10-3
J gene: TRBJ2-5
clone size: .
CDR3 protein: CAIRTGDRQETQYF
CDR3 DNA: TGTGCCATCAGGACCGGGGACCGGCAAGAGACCCAGTACTTC

CDR3 length: 15
D gene: .
V gene: TRBV24-1
J gene: TRBJ2-1
clone size: .
CDR3 protein: CATSDPTGRGDEQFF
CDR3 DNA: TGTGCCACCAGTGATCCTACAGGGCGGGGCGATGAGCAGTTCTTC

CDR3 length: 15
D gene: TRBD1
V gene: TRBV6-5
J gene: TRBJ1-2
clone size: once
CDR3 protein: CASRPGTGGAYGYTF
CDR3 DNA: TGTGCCAGCAGACCCGGGACAGGGGGTGCCTATGGCTACACCTTC

CDR3 length: 12
D gene: .
V gene: TRBV12-3/TRBV12-4
J gene: TRBJ2-5
clone size: .
CDR3 protein: CASRQGLETQYF
CDR3 DNA: TGTGCCAGCAGACAGGGTCTGGAGACCCAGTACTTC